This T cell receptor beta chain was identified during a study of blood T cell repertoires in COVID-19. Across the whole study: Nucleic acid was either cDNA or gDNA, and it came from T cells, B-cell-depleted T cells, or PBMCs.

Trimming took 3 bases from V and 6 from J; bases not matched to a gene: 7. CDR3 length: 16 residues. Germline CDR1 and CDR2: MGHDK and SYGVNS. In the authors' methods: For nucleated cells, counts were estimated from reference gene primer amplification. Using immunoSEQ multiplex PCR, the repertoire was profiled, and TCRdb retains in-frame clones only, with some absent. V and J calls and clone size come straight from that table; D and trimming were deduced from the DNA. The sample has about 140,000 clones; around nine tenths are singletons. The sample was peripheral blood. This receptor was taken from a man aged 55 to 70 with active or convalescent COVID-19. The rearrangement uses TRBV25-1 and TRBJ2-3; TRBD2 matches 12 bases. The CDR3 region is CASSDSSGRGWDTQYF. Written as DNA, the CDR3 is TGTGCCAGCAGTGACTCTAGCGGGAGGGGATGGGATACGCAGTATTTT.